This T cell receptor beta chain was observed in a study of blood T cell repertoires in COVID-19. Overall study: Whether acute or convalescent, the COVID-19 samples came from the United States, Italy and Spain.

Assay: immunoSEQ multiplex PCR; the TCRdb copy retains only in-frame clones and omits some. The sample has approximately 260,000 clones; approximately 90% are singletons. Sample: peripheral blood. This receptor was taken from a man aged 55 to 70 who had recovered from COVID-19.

This chain's CDR3 is CASSRTGLEQFF. The CDR3 DNA reads TGTGCCAGTAGTAGGACAGGGCTTGAGCAGTTCTTC. The rearrangement joins TRBV19 to TRBJ2-1, with 8 bases fitting TRBD1. J gave up 9 bases and V 4 bases, and 2 bases lay outside the gene matches. The germline CDR1 and CDR2 sequences are LNHDA and SQIVND (reference sequence). The CDR3 covers 12 residues.